Listed here are 5 T cell receptor beta chains from one sample, sequenced in a study of vaccination and CD4 T cells after COVID-19. Sequenced with the Oncomine TCR Beta short-read assay was DNA taken from cultured CD4+ T cells. From the PCR reads, TCRdb called clonotypes with MiXCR, one entry per CDR3 protein. This sample carries nearly 8,000 distinct CDR3 sequences, about 54% of them seen once, and the ten largest clones take approximately 35%. Sample treatment: approximately 10-day PBMC culture with coronavirus spike peptide pools or control peptides (ViraFEST assay). The antigens for these receptors are not known. Sequencing was done on a sample of CD4+ T cells from blood, cultured in vitro. These receptors were obtained from a human donor who had recovered from COVID-19.

The V call is TRBV12-3 or TRBV12-4, the J call TRBJ1-5, with 9 bases that match TRBD1. J was trimmed by 6 bases and V by 4 bases; bases with no gene match: 4. The CDR3 is 14 amino acids. The CDR3 reads CASSSGTGSQPQHF. The CDR3 bases are TGTGCCAGCAGTTCCGGGACAGGGAGTCAGCCCCAGCATTTT.

This chain links TRBV6-2 or TRBV6-3 with TRBJ1-1, with D unresolved. Trimming stripped 8 bases from V and 2 bases from J, with 6 bases between. Germline V gives CDR1 MNHEY, CDR2 SVGEGT. The CDR3 sequence is 11 residues long. The DNA of the CDR3 is TGTGCCAGCGTCAGAAACACTGAAGCTTTCTTT. It translates to CASVRNTEAFF.

This chain uses TRBV27 with TRBJ2-3, with TRBD2 matching over 9 bases. This CDR3 is built from 19 residues. V lost 2 bases, J lost 0 bases, and 12 bases stayed unmatched. Looked up from germline, CDR1 is MNHEY and CDR2 is SMNVEV (reference sequence). The CDR3 here is CASSLKASGTRSSTDTQYF. DNA of the CDR3: TGTGCCAGCAGTTTAAAGGCTAGCGGGACTAGATCTAGCACAGATACGCAGTATTTT.

V usage is TRBV6-5 and J usage is TRBJ2-3, with 11 positions matching TRBD2. CDR1 and CDR2 (germline): MNHEY, SVGAGI. Trimming cost V 4 bases and J 6 bases; bases outside gene matches: 3. CDR3 size: 14 residues. CDR3 nucleotide sequence: TGTGCCAGCAGTTTTAGCGGGGGGGCGGATACGCAGTATTTT. Translated: CASSFSGGADTQYF.

The chain has TRBV7-9 and TRBJ1-3; D remains ambiguous. V was shortened by 5 bases and J by 4 bases, with 9 bases between the two germline ends. CDR1 is SEHNR and CDR2 is FQNEAQ in the germline V gene (reference sequence). This CDR3 spans 13 amino acids. CDR3 loop: CASSRTSGNTIYF. The CDR3 nucleotides are TGTGCCAGCAGCCGCACATCAGGAAACACCATATATTTT.